The clone carrying this TCR beta chain turned up a few times. Its antigen is not identified. The PCR used 60 Vbeta and 13 Jbeta primers. The protocol was immunoSEQ multiplex PCR, while the TCRdb copy is restricted to in-frame clones and leaves out a portion. The table shows about 150,000 clones, with 73% occurring only once. V was clipped by 2 bases and J by 7 bases; unmatched bases: 4. The germline gives CDR1 KGHSH, CDR2 LQKENI. This CDR3 contains 14 residues. This entry is derived from a study of cytomegalovirus exposure and HLA in healthy donors. Study outcomes and limitations: Earlier analysis yielded a pattern in which most TCR beta V segments were productive about 90% or about 30% of the time.

Sample: PBMCs. The V call is TRBV18, the J call TRBJ2-4; 8 nucleotides line up with TRBD1. The clonotype comes from a woman between 18 and 29 years old in good health and CMV-seropositive. Written as DNA, the CDR3 is TGTGCCAGCTCACCAGACAGGGGTTCGAACATTCAGTACTTC. Its protein product is CASSPDRGSNIQYF.